One and the same sample provided the 18 T cell receptor beta chains below, sequenced in a study of blood T cells in healthy people across ages. The use of a sample-barcoded 5' primer and a J-beta primer mix characterized a second PCR of about 7 to 12 cycles. TCRdb fed the 5' RACE reads into MiXCR, producing one record per CDR3 protein. The sample records about 640,000 distinct CDR3 sequences, roughly 58% being singletons. Sequencing was performed on blood. The source is a man aged 60-69 years in good health.

The rearrangement links TRBV5-1 to TRBJ1-2; D not certain. The germline V gene encodes CDR1 SGHRS and CDR2 YFSETQ. The CDR3 is 15 residues long. V was trimmed by 0 bases and J by 8 bases, leaving 17 bases between them. The CDR3: CASSLGEAAMEGYTF. CDR3 coding DNA: TGCGCCAGCAGCTTGGGCGAAGCTGCTATGGAAGGCTACACCTTC.

The chain uses TRBV5-5 and TRBJ2-1, with 7 bases fitting TRBD1. J lost 6 bases, V lost 3 bases, and 6 bases had no gene match. There are 14 residues in the CDR3. Germline CDR1 SGHKS, CDR2 YYEKEE (reference sequence). DNA of the CDR3: TGTGCCAGCAGCTCCCTGACAGGGCTCAATGAGCAGTTCTTC. Its protein product is CASSSLTGLNEQFF.

This clonotype has a handful of counts. This sequence joins TRBV28 and TRBJ2-5; D is possibly TRBD2 (6 bases). Germline CDR1 MDHEN, CDR2 SYDVKM. This CDR3 region has 15 residues. Trimming stripped 2 bases from V and 2 bases from J, with 12 bases between. The CDR3 region has the DNA TGTGCCAGCAGTTTAGGGGGAGGATGGCAAGAGACCCAGTACTTC. It yields the protein CASSLGGGWQETQYF.

In the case of this clonotype: Relative to the germline gene, one junction end is altered; a read error may explain this. This chain uses TRBV6-1 with TRBJ1-4, with 8 bases fitting TRBD1. The CDR3 totals 17 residues. Germline values: CDR1 MNHNS, CDR2 SASEGT. CDR3 DNA sequence: TGTGCCAGCAGTGGAAGTACCGCGGGACAGGTTAACGAAAAAATGTTTTTT. Translation gives CASSGSTAGQVNEKMFF.

The chain has TRBV20-1 and TRBJ2-7; D not certain. Germline V gives CDR1 DFQATT, CDR2 SNEGSKA (reference sequence). With 6 bases removed from V and 7 bases from J, the gap between germline ends came to 13 bases. CDR3 size: 11 residues. This CDR3 reads CSAKWGWEQYF. DNA of the CDR3: TGCAGTGCAAAATGGGGATGGGAGCAGTACTTC.

Only one count was recorded for this clonotype. Its ends do not fully match the called genes, so a read error is possible. The rearrangement joins TRBV3-1 to TRBJ2-7, with D tentatively TRBD2 (5 bases). The CDR3 sequence is 13 residues long. The germline gives CDR1 LGHDT, CDR2 YNNKEL (reference sequence). CDR3 DNA: TGTGCCGGCAGCCAAACTTTAGCGAGCGAGCAGTACTTC. Encoded protein: CAGSQTLASEQYF.

Points on this clonotype: A read error may produce the germline difference seen at one junction end. The V gene is TRBV9, the J gene TRBJ1-2; 9 bases map to TRBD1. The CDR3 contains 15 residues. Germline V gene data show CDR1 as SGDLS and CDR2 as YYNGEE. This chain's CDR3 is CASSVGPQGAGGYTF. For the CDR3, the DNA is TGCGCCAGCAGCGTAGGCCCACAGGGGGCGGGTGGCTACACCTTC.

The V gene is TRBV6-5, the J gene TRBJ1-1; the D gene is possibly TRBD1 (5 bases). Per germline, CDR1 MNHEY and CDR2 SVGAGI. V was shortened by 2 bases and J by 5 bases, with 18 bases between the two germline ends. The CDR3 is 16 residues long. CDR3 amino acids: CASSYRFTGRGTEAFF. Here the CDR3 DNA reads TGTGCCAGCAGTTACCGGTTTACAGGACGGGGGACTGAAGCTTTCTTT.

The sample holds a few counts of this clonotype. This chain connects TRBV4-1 to TRBJ1-2; 7 bases fit TRBD1. Germline assignment: CDR1 MGHRA and CDR2 YSYEKL. After removal of 8 bases from V and 1 base from J, the junction contained 7 bases not matched to a gene. The CDR3 sequence is 14 residues long. The CDR3 protein is CASRGTAVNYGYTF. The CDR3 DNA reads TGCGCCAGCCGCGGGACAGCTGTTAACTATGGCTACACCTTC.

The CDR3 nucleotides read TGTGCCAGCAGTTTAAGGCGGGGGGCGCTGGGCGAGCAGTACTTC. It translates to CASSLRRGALGEQYF. The chain combines TRBV12-3 or TRBV12-4 with TRBJ2-5, with TRBD2 matching 8 bases. The J call may be faulty, since TRBJ2-7 better matches the DNA end. This CDR3 contains 15 residues.

V and J are TRBV15 and TRBJ2-1; D unclear. The CDR3 covers 15 residues. Germline V CDR1 and CDR2: LNHNV, YYDKDF (reference sequence). The V gene lost 0 bases and the J gene lost 3 bases, with 9 bases spanning the gap. CDR3 DNA sequence: TGTGCCACCAGCAGAGATGCGGCCGTCTACAATGAGCAGTTCTTC. Its translation: CATSRDAAVYNEQFF.

J is TRBJ1-5 and V is TRBV12-3 or TRBV12-4; 7 bases agree with TRBD1. This CDR3 contains 15 residues. The V gene end was trimmed by 6 bases and the J gene end by 0 bases; junction bases not matched to a gene: 5. The CDR3 sequence: CASRLTGYSNQPQHF. In DNA, the CDR3 is TGTGCCAGCAGATTGACAGGGTATAGCAATCAGCCCCAGCATTTT.

This chain joins TRBV19 and TRBJ2-3; D gene ambiguous. V lost 9 bases and J lost 2, with 15 bases in between. This CDR3 spans 14 amino acids. Germline values: CDR1 LNHDA, CDR2 SQIVND (reference sequence). CDR3 DNA sequence: TGTGCCAGCTCTATACGGTTAAACACAGATACGCAGTATTTT. Protein sequence: CASSIRLNTDTQYF.

The chain links TRBV7-8 to TRBJ2-3; the D is unclear. The CDR3 sequence is 16 residues long. Trimming pared 0 bases from V and 1 base from J, leaving 11 bases between. Germline CDR1 reads SGHVS; CDR2 reads FQNEAQ. CDR3 coding DNA: TGTGCCAGCAGCTTAGCTACGGCTAGAGGCACAGATACGCAGTATTTT. The encoded protein is CASSLATARGTDTQYF.

This clonotype appeared a few times. V is TRBV28 and J is TRBJ2-4; D is perhaps TRBD1 or TRBD2 (6 bases each). Trimming removed 3 bases at V and 6 bases at J, with 15 bases between. Germline CDR1 reads MDHEN; CDR2 reads SYDVKM. This CDR3 region has 15 residues. The CDR3 DNA is TGTGCCAGCAGTTTGACTAGGACAGTAAGAAACATTCAGTACTTC. Protein product: CASSLTRTVRNIQYF.

The rearrangement joins TRBV28 to TRBJ1-4; the D gene is possibly TRBD1 (6 bases). V gave up 6 bases and J gave up 4 bases, with 12 bases separating them. CDR3 size: 14 residues. CDR1 MDHEN and CDR2 SYDVKM come from the germline V gene. The CDR3 DNA is TGTGCCAGCAGGAGGGTCAGGGGTAATGAAAAACTGTTTTTT. Protein sequence: CASRRVRGNEKLFF.

The chain uses TRBV9 and TRBJ2-1; the D gene is possibly TRBD1 (6 bases). The CDR3 runs to 17 residues. V was clipped by 0 bases and J by 5 bases, with 18 bases between them. Germline-derived CDR1 and CDR2 are SGDLS and YYNGEE. CDR3 DNA sequence: TGTGCCAGCAGCGTAGGGGCCGTACAGGGTACTCACAATGAGCAGTTCTTC. This translates into CASSVGAVQGTHNEQFF.

The gene calls are TRBV12-3 or TRBV12-4 and TRBJ1-6; 8 bases line up with TRBD1. This CDR3 spans 13 amino acids. With V trimmed by 4 bases and J by 9 bases, 2 bases remained unmatched. CDR3 DNA: TGTGCCAGCAGTTCCGGACAGGGTTCACCCCTCCACTTT. Its protein is CASSSGQGSPLHF.